The sequence of this TCR beta chain was determined in a study of Graves' ophthalmopathy and Graves' hyperthyroidism. Amplification from RNA transcripts yielded the TCR beta CDR3 regions. HTBI primers were employed in first-round RT-PCR, then a second-round multiplex PCR followed. A single record per CDR3 protein comes from TCRdb applying MiXCR to the multiplex PCR reads. Of some 390,000 distinct CDR3 sequences in the sample, about 18% were seen once. This CDR3 contains 14 residues. Germline V CDR1 and CDR2: MNHEY, SMNVEV (reference sequence). The V gene lost 2 bases and the J gene lost 14 bases, with 16 bases spanning the gap. In regard to this clonotype: The antigen is not known.

Study outcomes and limitations: The authors also found most expanded thyroid clonotypes above 0.001 frequency in blood.

The receptor's source is a woman aged 18 to 35 with Graves' ophthalmopathy. Material for sequencing was peripheral blood. The genes are TRBV27 and TRBJ1-6, with D possibly matching TRBD1 (5 bases). CDR3 amino acids: CASSLRRDGGALHF. As DNA, the CDR3 is TGTGCCAGCAGTTTAAGACGGGATGGGGGAGCCCTCCACTTT.